Listed below are T cell receptor beta chains from one sample, sequenced in a study of T cells in Graves' hyperthyroidism and ophthalmopathy. TCRdb re-analysed the multiplex PCR reads in MiXCR, keeping a single row per CDR3 protein. The sample carries 500,000 to 600,000 distinct CDR3 sequences, about half recorded once. The sequencing sample was made of peripheral blood or thyroid tissue (not recorded which). These receptors all stem from an adult woman with Graves' disease, either hyperthyroidism or ophthalmopathy (not recorded which). Both conserved end residues are part of each CDR3.

TRBV30,CAWTRGVNTKAFF
TRBV28,CASSSRTGTQETQYF
TRBV10-3,CAISGPGRGNSPLHF
TRBV20-1,CSARAGTGREKLFF
TRBV9,CASSVESDTQYF
TRBV12-3/TRBV12-4,CASSWPGQGTYGYTF
TRBV7-3,CASSFDRPPTEAFF
TRBV20-1,CSARRASGRAGQETQYF
TRBV6-1,CASSDGTYTEQYF
TRBV2,CASRGQTNQTGQYNSPLHF
TRBV6-1,CASSEGKGDYGYTF
TRBV4-1,CASSRDPGRSSSYNEQFF
TRBV9,CAGSLAGGFGEQFF
TRBV7-9,CASSAQGPGANVLTF
TRBV6-6,CASSGTREDYEQYF
TRBV13,CASSPGPYDEQYF
TRBV12-3/TRBV12-4,CASSSTVKAVYEQYF
TRBV14,CASSQLGYEQYF
TRBV28,CASSSFWQGHQETQYF
TRBV7-9,CASSSLGRRALYYEQYF
TRBV6-1,CAIEDGAIGGYTF
TRBV10-2,CASSENRDYEQYF
TRBV10-3,CAISEEGTMRETQYF
TRBV4-2,CASSPTQTATYGYTF
TRBV29-1,CSVAGHTEAFF
TRBV2,CASRQLAGGWNNEQYF
TRBV7-8,CASSPDRGHTEAFF
TRBV7-6,CASSSADEQYF
TRBV12-3/TRBV12-4,CASSSSDDTGELFF
TRBV20-1,CSARKLDQYF
TRBV7-8,CASTSGTGAGANVLTF
TRBV19,CASSKGTAGNTGELFF
TRBV20-1,CSARAGQYEQYF
TRBV6-1,CASSGMTGNEKLFF
TRBV11-2,CASSSIQRVTEAFF
TRBV2,CATVKSTSYLYEQYF
TRBV7-9,CASSLVPGANYGYTF
TRBV7-9,CASNLEQYF
TRBV20-1,CGAPSSYNSPLHF
TRBV7-3,CASSAPTAANVLTF
TRBV6-6,CASSARGRWSYEQYF
TRBV30,CAWSPLAGASYEQYF
TRBV28,CASSLYGRDYEQYF
TRBV10-1,CASNINRGRVRQPQHF
TRBV15,CATSRDRSRSSEQYF
TRBV20-1,CSARDVEFAVTYSNQPQHF
TRBV7-9,CASATGTSEAFF
TRBV5-1,CASSLDSGGYEQYF
TRBV28,CASSSTWGETQYF
TRBV12-3/TRBV12-4,CASSKTAGTGVQPQHF